The T cell receptor (beta chain) described here comes from a study of T cell repertoires in cytomegalovirus infection. Overall study context: Well-studied HLA-B-restricted CMV epitopes were used in the study alongside recently identified HLA-C-restricted ones. Evidence of both CMV infection and a matching HLA type came from public TCR beta signatures. Study-level findings and limits: Individuals carrying CMV plus the relevant HLA were identified by cumulative frequency of public TCR beta families. Dominating the ex vivo response were TCR beta clonotypes that were CMV-specific and HLA-C-restricted.

With 4 bases clipped from V and 3 bases from J, the junction kept 3 bases outside the gene matches. The CDR3 is 14 amino acids. TCRdb independently ran MiXCR on the reads; one entry per CDR3 protein. The sample shows about 920,000 distinct CDR3 sequences, roughly 30% of them seen only once. This clonotype was seen many times. Its antigen remains unknown. The TCR comes from a human donor in good health (CMV status not recorded). Some clones in this sample may be carry-over from other donors' samples. Material: cultured CD8+ T cells from PBMCs, obtained from culture after CMV antigen stimulation. This rearrangement joins TRBV12-3 or TRBV12-4 to TRBJ1-2; 9 bases fit TRBD1. This chain's CDR3 is CASSWTGVDYGYTF. The CDR3 coding sequence is TGTGCCAGCAGTTGGACAGGGGTGGACTATGGCTACACCTTC.